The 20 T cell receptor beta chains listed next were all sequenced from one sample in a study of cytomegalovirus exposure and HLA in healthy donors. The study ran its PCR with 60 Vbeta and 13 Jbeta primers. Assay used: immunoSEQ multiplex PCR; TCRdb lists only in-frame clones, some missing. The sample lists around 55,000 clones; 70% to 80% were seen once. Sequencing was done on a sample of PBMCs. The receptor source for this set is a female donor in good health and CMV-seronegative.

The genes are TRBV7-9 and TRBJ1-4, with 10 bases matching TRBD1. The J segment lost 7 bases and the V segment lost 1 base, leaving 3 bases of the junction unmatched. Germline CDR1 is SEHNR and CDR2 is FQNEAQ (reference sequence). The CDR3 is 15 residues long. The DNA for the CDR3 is TGTGCCAGCAGCTTAGGACAGGGGGCCAGTGAAAAACTGTTTTTT. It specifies CASSLGQGASEKLFF.

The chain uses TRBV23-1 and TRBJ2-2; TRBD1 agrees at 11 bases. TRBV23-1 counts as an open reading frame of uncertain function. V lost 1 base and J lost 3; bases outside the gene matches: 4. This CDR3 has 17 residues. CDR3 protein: CASSQYRTGGHTGELFF. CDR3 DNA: TGCGCCAGCAGTCAATACAGGACAGGGGGCCACACCGGGGAGCTGTTTTTT.

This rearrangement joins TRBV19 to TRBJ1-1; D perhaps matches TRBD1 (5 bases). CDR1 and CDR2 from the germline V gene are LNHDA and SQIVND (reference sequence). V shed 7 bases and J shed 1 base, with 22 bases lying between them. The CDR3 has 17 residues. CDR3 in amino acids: CASTKRATGPSNTEAFF. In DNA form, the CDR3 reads TGTGCCAGTACCAAAAGGGCTACAGGTCCCTCGAACACTGAAGCTTTCTTT.

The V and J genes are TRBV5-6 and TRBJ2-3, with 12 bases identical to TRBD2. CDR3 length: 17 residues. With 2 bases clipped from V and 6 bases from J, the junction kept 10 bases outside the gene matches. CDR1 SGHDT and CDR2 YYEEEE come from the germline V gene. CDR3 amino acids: CASSFYLSGTSGDTQYF. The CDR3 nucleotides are TGTGCCAGCAGCTTTTACCTTTCCGGGACTAGCGGGGATACGCAGTATTTT.

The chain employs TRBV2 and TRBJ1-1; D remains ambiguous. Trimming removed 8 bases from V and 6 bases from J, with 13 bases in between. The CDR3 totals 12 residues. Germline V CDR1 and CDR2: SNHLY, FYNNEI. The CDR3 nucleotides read TGTGCCAGCCTTTCCCCGCGGCCTGAAGCTTTCTTT. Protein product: CASLSPRPEAFF.

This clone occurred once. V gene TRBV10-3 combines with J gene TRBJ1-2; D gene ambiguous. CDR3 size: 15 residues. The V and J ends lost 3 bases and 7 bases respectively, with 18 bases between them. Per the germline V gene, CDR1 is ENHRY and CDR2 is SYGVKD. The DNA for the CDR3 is TGTGCCATCAGTGACACCGGTGCGCCACTATCTGGCTACACCTTC. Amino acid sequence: CAISDTGAPLSGYTF.

The CDR3 region is CASSSGSGAQYF. CDR3 DNA sequence: TGTGCCAGCAGCTCGGGTAGCGGGGCCCAGTACTTC. This sequence joins TRBV11-3 and TRBJ2-5; 8 nucleotides align to TRBD2. The germline gives CDR1 SGHNT, CDR2 YENEEA. Losses at the gene ends were 4 bases for V and 9 bases for J; bases not matched to a gene: 4. The CDR3 is 12 residues long.

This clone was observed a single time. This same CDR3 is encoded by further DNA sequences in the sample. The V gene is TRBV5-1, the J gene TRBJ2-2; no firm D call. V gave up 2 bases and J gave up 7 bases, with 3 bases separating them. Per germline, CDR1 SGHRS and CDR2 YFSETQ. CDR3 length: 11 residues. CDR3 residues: CASSFGGELFF. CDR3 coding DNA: TGCGCCAGCAGCTTCGGCGGGGAGCTGTTTTTT.

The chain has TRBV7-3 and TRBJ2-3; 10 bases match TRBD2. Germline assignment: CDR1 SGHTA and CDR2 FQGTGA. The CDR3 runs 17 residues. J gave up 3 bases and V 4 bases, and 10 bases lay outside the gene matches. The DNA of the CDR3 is TGTGCCAGCAGCTCTACACGTAGCGGGGGGCGAACAGATACGCAGTATTTT. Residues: CASSSTRSGGRTDTQYF. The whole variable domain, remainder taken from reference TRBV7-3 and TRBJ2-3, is GAGVSQTPSNKVTEKGKYVELRCDPISGHTALYWYRQSLGQGPEFLIYFQGTGAADDSGLPNDRFFAVRPEGSVSTLKIQRTERGDSAVYLCASSSTRSGGRTDTQYFGPGTRLTVL.

The CDR3 sequence is CASRDREDQPQHF. CDR3 DNA: TGTGCCAGCAGGGACAGGGAAGATCAGCCCCAGCATTTT. V usage is TRBV25-1 and J usage is TRBJ1-5; TRBD1 matches at 8 bases. The CDR3 spans 13 residues. V shed 6 bases and J 5 bases; nucleotides not matched to a gene: 3. Per the germline V gene, CDR1 is MGHDK and CDR2 is SYGVNS.

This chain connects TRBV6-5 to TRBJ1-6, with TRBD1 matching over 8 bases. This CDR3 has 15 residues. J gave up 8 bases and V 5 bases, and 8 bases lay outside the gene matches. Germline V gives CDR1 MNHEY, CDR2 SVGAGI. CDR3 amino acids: CASSLNRGNDSPLHF. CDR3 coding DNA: TGTGCCAGCAGTCTTAACAGGGGGAATGATTCACCCCTCCACTTT.

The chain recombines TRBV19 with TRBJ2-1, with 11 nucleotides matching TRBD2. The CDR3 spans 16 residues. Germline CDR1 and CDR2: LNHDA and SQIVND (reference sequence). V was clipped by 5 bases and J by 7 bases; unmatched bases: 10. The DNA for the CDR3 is TGTGCCAGTAGTCATAGCGGGGGGGCCAACGAGAATGAGCAGTTCTTC. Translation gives CASSHSGGANENEQFF. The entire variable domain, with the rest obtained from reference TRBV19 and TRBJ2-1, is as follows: DGGITQSPKYLFRKEGQNVTLSCEQNLNHDAMYWYRQDPGQGLRLIYYSQIVNDFQKGDIAEGYSVSREKKESFPLTVTSAQKNPTAFYLCASSHSGGANENEQFFGPGTRLTVL.

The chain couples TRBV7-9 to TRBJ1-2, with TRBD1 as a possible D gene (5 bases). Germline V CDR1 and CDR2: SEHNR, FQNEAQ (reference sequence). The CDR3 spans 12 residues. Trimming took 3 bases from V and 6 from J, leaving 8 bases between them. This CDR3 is CASSFTGNGYTF. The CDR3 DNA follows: TGTGCCAGCAGCTTTACAGGAAATGGCTACACCTTC.

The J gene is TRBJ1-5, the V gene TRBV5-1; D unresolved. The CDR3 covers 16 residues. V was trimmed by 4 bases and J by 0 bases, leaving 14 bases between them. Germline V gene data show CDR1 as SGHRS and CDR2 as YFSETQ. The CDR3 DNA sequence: TGCGCCAGCAGCCCCCCACAGCCCACTAGCAATCAGCCCCAGCATTTT. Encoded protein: CASSPPQPTSNQPQHF.

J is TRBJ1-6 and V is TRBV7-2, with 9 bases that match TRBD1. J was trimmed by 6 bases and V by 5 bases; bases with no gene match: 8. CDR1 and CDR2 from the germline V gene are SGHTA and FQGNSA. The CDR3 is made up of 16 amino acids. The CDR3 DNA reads TGTGCCAGCAGCGCTCACCGGGACAGGGTTAATTCACCCCTCCACTTT. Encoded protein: CASSAHRDRVNSPLHF.

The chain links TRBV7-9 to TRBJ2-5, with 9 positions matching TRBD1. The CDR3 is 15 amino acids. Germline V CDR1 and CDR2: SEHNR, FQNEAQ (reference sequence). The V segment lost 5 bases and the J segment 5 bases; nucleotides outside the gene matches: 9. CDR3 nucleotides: TGTGCCAGCAGCCCAGGGACAGGGAGCTCGGAGACCCAGTACTTC. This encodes CASSPGTGSSETQYF.

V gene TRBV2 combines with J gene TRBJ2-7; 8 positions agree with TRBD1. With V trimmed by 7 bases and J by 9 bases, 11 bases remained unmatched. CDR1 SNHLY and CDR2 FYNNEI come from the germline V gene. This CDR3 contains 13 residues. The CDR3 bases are TGTGCCAGCAAGCCGGACAGGGTATCGTTGCAGTACTTC. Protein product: CASKPDRVSLQYF.

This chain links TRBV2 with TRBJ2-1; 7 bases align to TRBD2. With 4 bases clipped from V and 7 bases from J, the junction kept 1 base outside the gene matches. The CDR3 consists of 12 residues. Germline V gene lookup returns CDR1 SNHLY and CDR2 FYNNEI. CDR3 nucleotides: TGTGCCAGCAGTGTCGGGGGGAATGAGCAGTTCTTC. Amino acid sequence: CASSVGGNEQFF.

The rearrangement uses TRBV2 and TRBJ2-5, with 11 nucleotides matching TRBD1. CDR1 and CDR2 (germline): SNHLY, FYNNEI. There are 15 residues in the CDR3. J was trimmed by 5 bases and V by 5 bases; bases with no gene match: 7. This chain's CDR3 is CASSPRTGGRETQYF. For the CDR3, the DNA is TGTGCCAGCAGTCCGCGGACAGGGGGCCGGGAGACCCAGTACTTC.

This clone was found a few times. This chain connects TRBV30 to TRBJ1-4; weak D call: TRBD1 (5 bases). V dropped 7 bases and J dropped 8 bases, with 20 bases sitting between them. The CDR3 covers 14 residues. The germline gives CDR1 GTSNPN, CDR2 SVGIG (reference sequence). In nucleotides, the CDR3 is TGTGCCTCTGCCGACGGGGGATATTTAGAAAAACTGTTTTTT. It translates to CASADGGYLEKLFF.